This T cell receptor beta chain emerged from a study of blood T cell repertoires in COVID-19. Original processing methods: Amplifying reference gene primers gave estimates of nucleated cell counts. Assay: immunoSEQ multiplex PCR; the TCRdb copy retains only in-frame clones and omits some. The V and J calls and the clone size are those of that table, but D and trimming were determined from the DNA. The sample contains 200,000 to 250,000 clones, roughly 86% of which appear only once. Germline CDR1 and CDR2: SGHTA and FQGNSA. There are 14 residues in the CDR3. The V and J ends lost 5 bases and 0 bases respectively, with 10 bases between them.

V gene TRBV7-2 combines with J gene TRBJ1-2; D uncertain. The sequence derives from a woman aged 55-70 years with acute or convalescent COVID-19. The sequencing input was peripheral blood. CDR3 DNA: TGTGCCAGCAGCCGGGGAGCCGCTAACTATGGCTACACCTTC. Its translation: CASSRGAANYGYTF.